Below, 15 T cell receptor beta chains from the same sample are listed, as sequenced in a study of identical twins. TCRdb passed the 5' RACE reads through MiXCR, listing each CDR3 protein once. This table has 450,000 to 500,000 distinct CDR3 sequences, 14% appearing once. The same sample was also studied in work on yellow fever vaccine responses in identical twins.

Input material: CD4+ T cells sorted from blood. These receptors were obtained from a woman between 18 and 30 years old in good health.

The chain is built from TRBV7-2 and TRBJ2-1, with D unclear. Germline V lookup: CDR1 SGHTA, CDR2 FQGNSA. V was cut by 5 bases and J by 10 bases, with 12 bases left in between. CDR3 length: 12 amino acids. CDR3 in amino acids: CASSPTRQEQFF. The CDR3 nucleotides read TGTGCCAGCAGCCCGACACGGCAGGAGCAGTTCTTC.

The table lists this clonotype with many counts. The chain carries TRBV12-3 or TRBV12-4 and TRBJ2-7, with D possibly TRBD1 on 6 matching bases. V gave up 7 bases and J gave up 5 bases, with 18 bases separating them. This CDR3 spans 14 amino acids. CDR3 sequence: CASTDKQGYHEQYF. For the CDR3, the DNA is TGTGCCAGCACCGACAAACAGGGCTACCACGAGCAGTACTTC.

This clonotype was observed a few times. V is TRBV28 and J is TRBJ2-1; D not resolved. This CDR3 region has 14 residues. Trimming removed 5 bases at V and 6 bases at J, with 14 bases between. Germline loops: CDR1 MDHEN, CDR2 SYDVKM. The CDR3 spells CASSHRASGNEQFF. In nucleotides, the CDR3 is TGTGCCAGCAGTCACCGGGCCTCGGGCAATGAGCAGTTCTTC.

The CDR3 nucleotides read TGTGCCTGCCCCCCAGACAGGGGGACCGGGGAGCTGTTTTTT. Its protein product is CACPPDRGTGELFF. The chain employs TRBV30 and TRBJ2-2; 9 bases fit TRBD1. J lost 5 bases, V lost 6 bases, and 7 bases had no gene match. Germline loops: CDR1 GTSNPN, CDR2 SVGIG (reference sequence). The CDR3 is 14 amino acids.

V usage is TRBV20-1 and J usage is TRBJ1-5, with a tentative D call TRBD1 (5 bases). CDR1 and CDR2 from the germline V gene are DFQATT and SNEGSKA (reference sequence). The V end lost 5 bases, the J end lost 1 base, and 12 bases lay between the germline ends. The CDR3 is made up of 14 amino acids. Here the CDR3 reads CSALPGKSNQPQHF. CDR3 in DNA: TGCAGTGCTCTTCCAGGGAAGAGCAATCAGCCCCAGCATTTT.

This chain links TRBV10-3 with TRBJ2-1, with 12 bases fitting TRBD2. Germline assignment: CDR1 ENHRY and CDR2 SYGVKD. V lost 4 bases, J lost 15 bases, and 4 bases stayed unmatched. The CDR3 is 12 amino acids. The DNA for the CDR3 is TGTGCCATCAGTGGGACTAGCGGGATTCGGTTCTTC. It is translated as CAISGTSGIRFF.

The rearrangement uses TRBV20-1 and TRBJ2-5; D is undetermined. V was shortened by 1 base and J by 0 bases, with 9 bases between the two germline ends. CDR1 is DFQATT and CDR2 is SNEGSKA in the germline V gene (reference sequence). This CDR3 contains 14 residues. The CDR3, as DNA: TGCAGTGCTAGAGTTACGGCAAACCAAGAGACCCAGTACTTC. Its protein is CSARVTANQETQYF.

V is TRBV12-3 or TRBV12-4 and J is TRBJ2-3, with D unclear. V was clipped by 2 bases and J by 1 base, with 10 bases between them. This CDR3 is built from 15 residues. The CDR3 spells CASSLIGRGTDTQYF. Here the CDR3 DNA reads TGTGCCAGCAGTTTAATCGGCAGAGGCACAGATACGCAGTATTTT.

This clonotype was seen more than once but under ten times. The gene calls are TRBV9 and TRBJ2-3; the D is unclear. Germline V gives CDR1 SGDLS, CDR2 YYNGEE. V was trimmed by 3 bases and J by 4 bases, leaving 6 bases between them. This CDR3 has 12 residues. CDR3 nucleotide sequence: TGTGCCAGCAGCGGGGCCCCAGATACGCAGTATTTT. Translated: CASSGAPDTQYF.

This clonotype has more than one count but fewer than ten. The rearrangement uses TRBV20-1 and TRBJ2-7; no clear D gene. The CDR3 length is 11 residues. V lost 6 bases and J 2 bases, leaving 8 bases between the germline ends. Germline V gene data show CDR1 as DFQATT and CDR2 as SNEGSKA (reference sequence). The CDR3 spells CSARITYEQYF. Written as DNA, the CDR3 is TGCAGTGCCCGGATTACCTACGAGCAGTACTTC.

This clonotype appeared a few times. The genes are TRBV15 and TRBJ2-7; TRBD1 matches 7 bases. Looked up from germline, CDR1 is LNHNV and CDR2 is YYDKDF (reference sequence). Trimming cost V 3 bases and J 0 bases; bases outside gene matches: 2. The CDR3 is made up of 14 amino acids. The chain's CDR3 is CATSSGTVSYEQYF. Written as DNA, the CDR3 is TGTGCCACCAGCAGTGGGACAGTCTCCTACGAGCAGTACTTC.

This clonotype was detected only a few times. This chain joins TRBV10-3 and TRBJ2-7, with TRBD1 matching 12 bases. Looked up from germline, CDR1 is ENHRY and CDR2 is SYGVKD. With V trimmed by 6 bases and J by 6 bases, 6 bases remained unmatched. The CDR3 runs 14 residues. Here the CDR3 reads CAIRGTGGSFEQYF. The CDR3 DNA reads TGTGCCATCAGGGGGACAGGGGGCAGTTTCGAGCAGTACTTC.

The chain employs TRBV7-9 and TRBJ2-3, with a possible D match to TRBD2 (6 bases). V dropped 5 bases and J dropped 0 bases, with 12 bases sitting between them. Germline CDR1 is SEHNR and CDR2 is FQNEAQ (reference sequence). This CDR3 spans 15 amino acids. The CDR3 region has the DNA TGTGCCAGCAGCCCGGAGGGAGCTAGCACAGATACGCAGTATTTT. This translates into CASSPEGASTDTQYF.

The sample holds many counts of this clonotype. CDR3 sequence reads: CSVGRTPNTEAFF. For the CDR3, the DNA is TGCAGCGTTGGGAGGACACCAAACACTGAAGCTTTCTTT. The chain uses TRBV29-1 and TRBJ1-1; weak D call: TRBD1 (5 bases). CDR3 length: 13 amino acids. CDR1 is SQVTM, CDR2 ANQGSEA, per germline. Trimming shortened V by 4 bases and J by 2 bases, and 11 bases separated the two germline ends.

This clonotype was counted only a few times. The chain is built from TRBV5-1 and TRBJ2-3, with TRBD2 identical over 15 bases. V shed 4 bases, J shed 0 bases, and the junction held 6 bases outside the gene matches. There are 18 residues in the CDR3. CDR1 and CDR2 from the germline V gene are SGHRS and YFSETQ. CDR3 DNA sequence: TGCGCCAGCAGCCCGGGACTAGCGGGGGGCGCTAGCACAGATACGCAGTATTTT. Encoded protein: CASSPGLAGGASTDTQYF.